This entry is about one T cell receptor (beta chain). CDR3 length: 12 amino acids. Germline values: CDR1 SGHNT, CDR2 YYREEE (reference sequence). The ends were cut back, 5 bases at V and 0 bases at J, with 6 bases in the middle. The PCR employed 60 Vbeta primers together with 13 Jbeta primers. Here immunoSEQ multiplex PCR was the method, and the copy in TCRdb shows in-frame clones only, minus some. The data show about 130,000 clones, 15% to 20% seen once. This sample stems from a study of cytomegalovirus exposure and HLA in healthy donors. Sequenced sample: PBMCs. The TCR originated in a female donor in good health and CMV-seropositive. The J gene is TRBJ2-7, the V gene TRBV5-4; D gene ambiguous. CDR3 in amino acids: CASRVSSYEQYF. CDR3 DNA sequence: TGTGCCAGCAGAGTGAGCTCCTACGAGCAGTACTTC. Together with reference TRBV5-4 and TRBJ2-7, the CDR3 gives the full variable domain: ETGVTQSPTHLIKTRGQQVTLRCSSQSGHNTVSWYQQALGQGPQFIFQYYREEENGRGNFPPRFSGLQFPNYSSELNVNALELDDSALYLCASRVSSYEQYFGPGTRLTVT.